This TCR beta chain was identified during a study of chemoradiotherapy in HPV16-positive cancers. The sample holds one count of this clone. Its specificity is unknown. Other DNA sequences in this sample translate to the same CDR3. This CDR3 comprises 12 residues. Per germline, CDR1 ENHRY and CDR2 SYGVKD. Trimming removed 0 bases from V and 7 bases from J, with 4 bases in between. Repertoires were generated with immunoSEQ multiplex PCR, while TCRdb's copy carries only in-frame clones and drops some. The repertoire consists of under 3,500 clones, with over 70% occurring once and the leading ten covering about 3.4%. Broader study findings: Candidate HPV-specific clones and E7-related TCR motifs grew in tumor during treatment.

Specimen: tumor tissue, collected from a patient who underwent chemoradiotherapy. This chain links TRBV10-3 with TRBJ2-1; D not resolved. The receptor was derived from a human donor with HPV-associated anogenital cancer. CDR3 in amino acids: CAISESRNEQFF. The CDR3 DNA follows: TGTGCCATCAGTGAGTCGAGAAATGAGCAGTTCTTC.